This is a list of T cell receptor beta chains from one sample in a study of shared clonotypes between healthy human individuals. Profiled with immunoSEQ multiplex PCR; TCRdb holds only in-frame clones, not every one. The sample contains some 1,600,000 clones, roughly 98% of which appear only once. The sequencing sample was made of naive CD4+ T cells sorted from blood. The source is a man aged 25 to 45 in good health. Each CDR3 is given with its conserved first and last residue. Fields, in order: D gene, J gene, V gene, clone size, CDR3 DNA, CDR3 protein. A D gene is named only where the DNA matches it firmly. The size entry is marked missing in some rows and otherwise reads once, few, many or a size class.

- | TRBJ2-4 | TRBV4-1 | - | TGCGCCAGCAGCCAAGTTTTACAAGCCTTAGCCAAAAACATTCAGTACTTC | CASSQVLQALAKNIQYF
TRBD1 | TRBJ1-5 | TRBV10-3 | once | TGTGCCATCAGTGAGTCCTGGACAGGAAGCAATCAGCCCCAGCATTTT | CAISESWTGSNQPQHF
TRBD1 | TRBJ2-7 | TRBV7-6 | - | TGTGCCAGCAGCGTCGACAGGGAAGAGCAGTACTTC | CASSVDREEQYF
- | TRBJ1-4 | TRBV25-1 | - | TGTGCCAGCAGTAAACAGGCCGGGATCCGGCCTGAAAAACTGTTTTTT | CASSKQAGIRPEKLFF
TRBD1 | TRBJ2-7 | TRBV6-1 | - | TGTGCCAGCAGCGAAACCGGGACAGGTACCTACGAGCAGTACTTC | CASSETGTGTYEQYF
TRBD1 | TRBJ2-1 | TRBV5-1 | - | TGCGCCAGCAGCTTGGGACAGGGCTCCTACAATGAGCAGTTCTTC | CASSLGQGSYNEQFF
- | TRBJ2-5 | TRBV25-1 | once | TGTGCCAGTCAAGGCACCTTACCCCGAGAGACCCAGTACTTC | CASQGTLPRETQYF
- | TRBJ1-2 | TRBV7-2 | - | TGTGCCAGCAGACGAAGACCAGATGGCTACACCTTC | CASRRRPDGYTF
TRBD1 | TRBJ2-7 | TRBV29-1 | - | TGCAGCGTTGGAGGACAGGGAAGCTACGAGCAGTACTTC | CSVGGQGSYEQYF
TRBD1 | TRBJ2-6 | TRBV7-2 | - | TGTGCCAGCAGCTTAGGACCGGGACAGACGAGCTCTGGGGCCAACGTCCTGACTTTC | CASSLGPGQTSSGANVLTF
TRBD2 | TRBJ2-2 | TRBV11-3 | - | TGTGCCAGCAGCTTCCACCTGCCCTACGGGGGGGATTTCACCGGGGAGCTGTTTTTT | CASSFHLPYGGDFTGELFF
- | TRBJ2-5 | TRBV9 | few | TGTGCCAGCAGCGTAGTGGGGGAGACCCAGTACTTC | CASSVVGETQYF
- | TRBJ1-4 | TRBV18 | - | TGTGCCAGCTCAGCCAGGACACCTGCAACTAATGAAAAACTGTTTTTT | CASSARTPATNEKLFF
- | TRBJ1-5 | TRBV5-1 | - | TGCGCCAGCAGCCCGGAGCCCACCTCCAATCAGCCCCAGCATTTT | CASSPEPTSNQPQHF
TRBD1 | TRBJ2-3 | TRBV19 | - | TGTGCCAGTAGTGTAACAGGGGGGACTGGCACAGATACGCAGTATTTT | CASSVTGGTGTDTQYF
- | TRBJ2-3 | TRBV5-1 | - | TGCGCCAGCAGCCGAAATTTAGAGGCAGATACGCAGTATTTT | CASSRNLEADTQYF
TRBD1 | TRBJ1-5 | TRBV28 | - | TGTGCCAGCAGTTTCCCGGGGACAGACCCCCAGCCCCAGCATTTT | CASSFPGTDPQPQHF
TRBD2 | TRBJ2-1 | TRBV19 | - | TGTGCCAGTAGTATAGCCGGGACTAGTTTCGATGAGCAGTTCTTC | CASSIAGTSFDEQFF
- | TRBJ1-2 | TRBV5-4 | - | TGTGCCAGCAGCTTGGAAAGGTCCTATGGCTACACCTTC | CASSLERSYGYTF
- | TRBJ2-2 | TRBV9 | - | TGTGCCAGCAGCGTAGGAGGGGGTACCGGGGAGCTGTTTTTT | CASSVGGGTGELFF
TRBD1 | TRBJ2-3 | TRBV10-3 | - | TGTGCCATCAGGGGACAGGACTGGGATACGCAGTATTTT | CAIRGQDWDTQYF
TRBD1 | TRBJ2-5 | TRBV5-5 | - | TGTGCCAGCAGCTTGACTGGGACAGGGGAGACCCAGTACTTC | CASSLTGTGETQYF
- | TRBJ1-1 | TRBV7-9 | - | TGTGCCAGCAGCTTAAAGGGACCGAAATCGAACACTGAAGCTTTCTTT | CASSLKGPKSNTEAFF
TRBD2 | TRBJ2-7 | TRBV18 | - | TGTGCGGCCTCCGATGGACTAGTTTACGAGCAGTACTTC | CAASDGLVYEQYF
- | TRBJ2-7 | TRBV7-9 | - | TGTGCCAGCAGCCCCAGCCGGGACACCTACGAGCAGTACTTC | CASSPSRDTYEQYF
TRBD1 | TRBJ1-2 | TRBV5-1 | - | TGCGCCAGCAGCAGAGACACCGGGACAGGGGGAGGCTACACCTTC | CASSRDTGTGGGYTF
- | TRBJ2-2 | TRBV27 | - | TGTGCCAGCAGTCCCAGTGTTTTGAGGTGGGCCGGGGAGCTGTTTTTT | CASSPSVLRWAGELFF
- | TRBJ2-7 | TRBV2 | once | TGTGCCATCAGACGAGGGGCGTACGAGCAGTACTTC | CAIRRGAYEQYF
TRBD2 | TRBJ2-7 | TRBV5-1 | - | TGCGCCAGCAGGTGGTTAGCGGGAGGCCCGGAGATGGAGCAGTACTTC | CASRWLAGGPEMEQYF
- | TRBJ2-5 | TRBV5-1 | - | TGCGCCAGCACTAGCCCGGGGGTAGCCTCGCAGACCCAGTACTTC | CASTSPGVASQTQYF
TRBD1 | TRBJ2-5 | TRBV12-5 | - | TGTGCTAGTGGTTTGGAATGGGGACAGGGTGGGGAGACCCAGTACTTC | CASGLEWGQGGETQYF
TRBD1 | TRBJ2-7 | TRBV25-1 | - | TGTGCCAGCAGTGAGGACAGGGTTCGGGAGACGGGAAAATACGAGCAGTACTTC | CASSEDRVRETGKYEQYF
- | TRBJ1-2 | TRBV7-2 | - | TGTGCCAGCAGCTTAGCGGGGAAGTTGGAAGGCTACACCTTC | CASSLAGKLEGYTF
TRBD1 | TRBJ1-2 | TRBV9 | - | TGTGCCAGCAGCGCAACAGGGGGCTATGGCTACACCTTC | CASSATGGYGYTF
- | TRBJ2-3 | TRBV28 | - | TGTGCCAGCAGCAGACAGGATACGCAGTATTTT | CASSRQDTQYF
TRBD1 | TRBJ1-5 | TRBV18 | - | TGTGCCAGCTCACCAGGGACAGGGGTTCAGCCCCAGCATTTT | CASSPGTGVQPQHF
- | TRBJ1-3 | TRBV30 | - | TGTGCCTGGAGTGTAACGCGAGGCTCTGGAAACACCATATATTTT | CAWSVTRGSGNTIYF
TRBD1 | TRBJ2-7 | TRBV27 | - | TGTGCCAGCATCCCGCACAGACAGGGTCTGCGCCCAAGCTCCTACGAGCAGTACTTC | CASIPHRQGLRPSSYEQYF